These 8 T cell receptor beta chains came from one sample sequenced in a study of blood T cell repertoires in COVID-19 (dated by TCRdb to about 2020). Library creation used the immunoSEQ multiplex PCR assay. Drawn from immuneACCESS, this table holds only the in-frame rearrangements with V and J called that TCRdb kept. Clones are partly lost; checked studies trace under half to an unresolved V gene and leave the rest unexplained. Present in this sample are about 41,000 clones, roughly 87% of which were seen just once. The biggest ten clones account for 4.3% of the sample. Sequenced: peripheral blood. The receptors here all came from a man in his sixties with acute or convalescent COVID-19.

This chain uses TRBV4-1 with TRBJ1-2; tentative D call: TRBD1 (5 bases). The CDR3 is 14 amino acids. Trimming shortened V by 2 bases and J by 0 bases, and 7 bases separated the two germline ends. Per germline, CDR1 MGHRA and CDR2 YSYEKL. Written as DNA, the CDR3 is TGCGCCAGCAGCCAAACAGGAACTAACTATGGCTACACCTTC. It specifies CASSQTGTNYGYTF.

This sequence joins TRBV2 and TRBJ1-5, with 10 bases aligning to TRBD1. The germline V gene has CDR1 SNHLY and CDR2 FYNNEI. Losses at the gene ends were 7 bases for V and 2 bases for J; bases not matched to a gene: 8. The CDR3 consists of 16 residues. The CDR3: CASTRDRGIRNQPQHF. For the CDR3, the DNA is TGTGCCAGCACCCGGGACAGGGGAATTCGCAATCAGCCCCAGCATTTT.

V is TRBV6-6 and J is TRBJ2-5; D perhaps matches TRBD2 (6 bases). Germline CDR1 is MNHNY and CDR2 is SVGAGI (reference sequence). The V gene lost 10 bases and the J gene lost 7 bases, with 19 bases spanning the gap. The CDR3 is 13 amino acids. The CDR3: CATQSGGPGTQYF. The CDR3 DNA reads TGTGCCACCCAATCCGGGGGACCCGGGACCCAGTACTTC.

This clone has just a few counts. The chain is built from TRBV10-2 and TRBJ1-4; possibly TRBD1 for D (5 bases). Trimming took off 8 bases at V and 5 bases at J, with 18 bases between the two ends. This CDR3 spans 15 amino acids. In germline, CDR1 is WSHSY, CDR2 SAAADI. Written as DNA, the CDR3 is TGCGCCAGCGGGGGGTCGCTGGAGTTCAATGAAAAACTGTTTTTT. Amino acid sequence: CASGGSLEFNEKLFF.

The chain has TRBV9 and TRBJ1-5; 7 nucleotides match TRBD1. Germline lookup yields CDR1 SGDLS and CDR2 YYNGEE. V was pared by 6 bases and J by 5 bases, with 11 bases of the junction left unmatched. The CDR3 contains 15 residues. DNA for the CDR3: TGTGCCAGCACCGAAGGACCCAGGGGGGATCAGCCCCAGCATTTT. This translates into CASTEGPRGDQPQHF.

In the case of this clone: One end of the junction is discordant with germline, which a read error may explain. The chain couples TRBV7-7 to TRBJ1-5, with D perhaps matching TRBD1 (5 bases). This CDR3 has 17 residues. Per germline, CDR1 SSHAT and CDR2 FNYEAQ (reference sequence). CDR3 sequence (DNA): TGTGCTAGCAGCTTAGATTGGATGGCCAGGGTAGGTCAGCCCCAGCATTTT. The encoded protein is CASSLDWMARVGQPQHF. The full variable domain, completed using reference TRBV7-7 and TRBJ1-5, is GAGVSQSPRYKVTKRGQDVTLRCDPISSHATLYWYQQALGQGPEFLTYFNYEAQPDKSGLPSDRFSAERPEGSISTLTIQRTEQRDSAMYRCASSLDWMARVGQPQHFGDGTRLSIL.

This clone showed up just once. The rearrangement links TRBV3-1 (or the pseudogene TRBV3-2) to TRBJ1-2, with D maybe TRBD1 (5 bases). The CDR3 has 14 residues. CDR1 and CDR2 (germline): LGHDT, YNNKEL (reference sequence). The ends were cut back, 7 bases at V and 0 bases at J, with 12 bases in the middle. CDR3 in DNA: TGTGCCAGCACCCCGGGGGGGGCTAACTATGGCTACACCTTC. Translation gives CASTPGGANYGYTF.

This clone showed up just a few times. CDR3 residues: CASSYSKQGGNTIYF. The CDR3 nucleotides are TGTGCCAGCAGTTACTCGAAGCAGGGAGGAAACACCATATATTTT. The chain recombines TRBV6-5 with TRBJ1-3, with a possible D match to TRBD1 (5 bases). Germline-derived CDR1 and CDR2 are MNHEY and SVGAGI. The CDR3 has 15 amino acids. The germline V and J ends were trimmed by 0 bases and 4 bases, with 10 bases remaining between them.